This is a list of T cell receptor beta chains from one sample in a study of blood T cells in healthy people across ages. TCRdb fed the 5' RACE reads into MiXCR, producing one record per CDR3 protein. The sample shows some 1.5 million distinct CDR3 sequences, approximately 30% of them seen only once. The sequencing input was blood. The receptors here all came from a woman aged 25 to 39 in good health. The CDR3 runs from the conserved cysteine through the conserved F or W. D genes are given only for firm matches. Only part of the rows carry a size: once, few, many, or a class if the clone is expanded.

abundance: once
j_gene: TRBJ2-7
len: 14
d_gene: TRBD2
v_gene: TRBV2
CDR3aa: CTSGLAGPTYEQYF
CDR3nt: TGTACCAGCGGGTTAGCGGGGCCAACCTACGAGCAGTACTTC

abundance: few
j_gene: TRBJ2-5
len: 15
d_gene: NA
v_gene: TRBV9
CDR3aa: CASSLWPGPRETQYF
CDR3nt: TGTGCCAGCAGCTTGTGGCCGGGACCCCGAGAGACCCAGTACTTC

abundance: NA
j_gene: TRBJ2-3
len: 13
d_gene: NA
v_gene: TRBV16
CDR3aa: CASSREGSSTQYF
CDR3nt: TGTGCCAGCAGCCGAGAAGGGAGTTCTACGCAGTATTTT

abundance: NA
j_gene: TRBJ2-3
len: 13
d_gene: NA
v_gene: TRBV24-1
CDR3aa: CATSDARTDTQYF
CDR3nt: TGTGCCACCAGTGATGCCCGCACAGATACGCAGTATTTT

abundance: many
j_gene: TRBJ2-5
len: 14
d_gene: TRBD2
v_gene: TRBV2
CDR3aa: CASSHAGGAETQYF
CDR3nt: TGTGCCAGCAGCCACGCGGGGGGTGCGGAGACCCAGTACTTC

abundance: NA
j_gene: TRBJ1-5
len: 14
d_gene: NA
v_gene: TRBV7-6
CDR3aa: CASSLSPGIQPQHF
CDR3nt: TGTGCCAGCAGCTTAAGTCCGGGAATACAGCCCCAGCATTTT

abundance: NA
j_gene: TRBJ2-1
len: 13
d_gene: NA
v_gene: TRBV5-1
CDR3aa: CASSLVSPNEQFF
CDR3nt: TGCGCCAGCAGCTTGGTTTCCCCCAATGAGCAGTTCTTC

abundance: many
j_gene: TRBJ2-5
len: 16
d_gene: NA
v_gene: TRBV11-2
CDR3aa: CASSLELVGDQETQYF
CDR3nt: TGTGCCAGCAGCTTAGAATTGGTGGGGGACCAAGAGACCCAGTACTTC

abundance: NA
j_gene: TRBJ2-1
len: 15
d_gene: NA
v_gene: TRBV4-1
CDR3aa: CASSQDRDAYNEQFF
CDR3nt: TGCGCCAGCAGCCAAGATCGGGACGCCTACAATGAGCAGTTCTTC

abundance: many
j_gene: TRBJ2-3
len: 13
d_gene: NA
v_gene: TRBV29-1
CDR3aa: CSVGLTSTDTQYF
CDR3nt: TGCAGCGTGGGGTTAACTAGCACAGATACGCAGTATTTT